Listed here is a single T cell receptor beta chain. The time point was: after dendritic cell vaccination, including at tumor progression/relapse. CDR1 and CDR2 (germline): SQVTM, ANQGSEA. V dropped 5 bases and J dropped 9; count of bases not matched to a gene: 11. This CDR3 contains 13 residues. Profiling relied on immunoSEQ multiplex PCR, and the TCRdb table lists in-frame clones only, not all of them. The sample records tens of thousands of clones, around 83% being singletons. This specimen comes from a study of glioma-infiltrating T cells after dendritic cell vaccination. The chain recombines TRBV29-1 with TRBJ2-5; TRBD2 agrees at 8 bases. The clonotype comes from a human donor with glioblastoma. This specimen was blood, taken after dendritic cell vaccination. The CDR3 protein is CSVYQREQKAQYF. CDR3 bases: TGCAGCGTTTATCAGCGGGAGCAGAAGGCCCAGTACTTC.